The clone carrying this TCR beta chain has at least ten counts. The record originates from a study of T cell changes during pregnancy in multiple sclerosis. Profiled with immunoSEQ multiplex PCR; TCRdb holds only in-frame clones, not every one. The repertoire consists of 70,000 to 95,000 clones, with around 93% occurring once and the leading ten covering around 4.1%. Sequencing used peripheral blood, obtained in the first trimester of pregnancy. This clonotype originated in a female donor with multiple sclerosis, enrolled in a pregnancy study.

This chain's CDR3 is CASTPDSYNEQFF. In DNA, the CDR3 is TGCGCCAGTACACCGGACAGCTACAATGAGCAGTTCTTC. V gene TRBV4-1 combines with J gene TRBJ2-1; D is perhaps TRBD1 (6 bases). The V and J ends lost 9 bases and 3 bases respectively, with 12 bases between them. CDR3 length: 13 amino acids. Per germline, CDR1 MGHRA and CDR2 YSYEKL.